A selection of T cell receptor beta chains follows, all from one sample in a study of blood T cells in healthy people across ages. TCRdb analysed the 5' RACE reads with MiXCR anew, one entry per CDR3 protein. The table shows some 760,000 distinct CDR3 sequences, with around 25% occurring only once. These data also formed part of another study, on T cells of mothers and their children.

The sequencing input was blood. The receptors were gathered from a boy aged 10-17 years in good health. Both conserved end residues are part of each CDR3. The order of the fields is clone size, D gene, J gene, V gene, CDR3 DNA, CDR3 protein. The D gene is left open where the match is weak. Size is stated for part of the rows, as once, few or many counts, or as a class when the clone is expanded.

>.|.|TRBJ2-3|TRBV28
TGTGCCAGCAGTTTATTCCGGGGGGCAGGGTTCACAGATACGCAGTATTTT
CASSLFRGAGFTDTQYF
>few|TRBD1|TRBJ2-6|TRBV7-2
TGTGCCAGCAGATATGGGGACAGGGGAGCCCTTTACTCTGGGGCCAACGTCCTGACTTTC
CASRYGDRGALYSGANVLTF
>.|TRBD1|TRBJ2-6|TRBV9
TGTGCCAGCAGCCCATGGACAGGGGGTTTCTCTGGGGCCAACGTCCTGACTTTC
CASSPWTGGFSGANVLTF
>.|TRBD1|TRBJ1-5|TRBV7-4
TGTGCCAGCAGCTTAGATGGGACAGGCTACACTGATCTATATAGCAATCAGCCCCAGCATTTT
CASSLDGTGYTDLYSNQPQHF
>.|.|TRBJ1-4|TRBV7-8
TGTGCCAGCAGCCCGAGACTGAATTTGAGGGAAAAACTGTTTTTT
CASSPRLNLREKLFF
>few|.|TRBJ2-5|TRBV20-1
TGCAGTGCCTCGGGGGGCCTGGGGGAGACCCAGTACTTC
CSASGGLGETQYF
>.|TRBD1|TRBJ1-2|TRBV19
TGTGCCAGTTTGGATACCCGGACAGGGATCGGCTACACCTTC
CASLDTRTGIGYTF
>few|.|TRBJ1-4|TRBV7-2
TGTGCCAGCAGCTATCCAGGGAGAAACGAAAAACTGTTTTTT
CASSYPGRNEKLFF
>few|TRBD2|TRBJ2-7|TRBV7-9
TGTGCCAGCAGCCCGACTAGCGGGGGTCCCGGGCAGTACTTC
CASSPTSGGPGQYF
>.|.|TRBJ1-2|TRBV7-2
TGTGCCAGCAGCTTTCACAGGGTCGACTATGGCTACACCTTC
CASSFHRVDYGYTF
>few|TRBD2|TRBJ2-1|TRBV20-1
TGCAGTGCTAGAGGAGGACTAGCCAATGAGCAGTTCTTC
CSARGGLANEQFF
>.|TRBD2|TRBJ2-7|TRBV6-2/TRBV6-3
TGTGCCAGCAGTTACCTAGCGGAACTATACGAGCAGTACTTC
CASSYLAELYEQYF
>few|.|TRBJ2-5|TRBV28
TGTGCCAGCAGATCAACCGGGACAAGAGGAACCCAGTACTTC
CASRSTGTRGTQYF
>.|.|TRBJ2-3|TRBV5-5
TGTGCCAGCAGCTTGTTAATGGGAGCGGGAGATACGCAGTATTTT
CASSLLMGAGDTQYF
>few|.|TRBJ2-1|TRBV11-2
TGTGCCAGCAGCTTAACAGAGACTTACAATGAGCAGTTCTTC
CASSLTETYNEQFF
>few|.|TRBJ2-1|TRBV5-6
TGTGCCAGCAGCTTGATGGGGGGTGGACTGGCCCTTTCCTACAATGAGCAGTTCTTC
CASSLMGGGLALSYNEQFF
>few|.|TRBJ2-1|TRBV7-9
TGTGCCAGCAGCAGCCCAGGGGCCCTTTCGCAGTTCTTC
CASSSPGALSQFF
>.|.|TRBJ1-2|TRBV20-1
TGCAGTGCTCCTCGGGGCAACTATGGCTACACCTTC
CSAPRGNYGYTF
>few|TRBD2|TRBJ2-5|TRBV20-1
TGCAGTGCTAGCGGGGGGAAAAAGACCCAGTACTTC
CSASGGKKTQYF
>.|.|TRBJ2-1|TRBV6-5
TGTGCCAGCAGTTACGGCTCGAGCCCTGGCAATGAGCAGTTCTTC
CASSYGSSPGNEQFF
>.|.|TRBJ1-2|TRBV9
TGTGCCAGCAGCTTCCGGGACCCCGGGCGCTATGGCTACACCTTC
CASSFRDPGRYGYTF
>.|.|TRBJ2-7|TRBV5-5
TGTGCCAGCAGCTTGAAGCCCGGCATACCCTACGAGCAGTACTTC
CASSLKPGIPYEQYF